These 29 T cell receptor beta chains were all obtained from the same sample, sequenced in a study of blood T cell repertoires in COVID-19. Sequenced by immunoSEQ multiplex PCR; TCRdb stores in-frame clones only, minus some. The sample gives around 97,000 clones, 89% of which show up once; approximately 3.4% is in the top ten. The sequencing input was peripheral blood. All receptors come from a woman between 55 and 75 years old with acute or convalescent COVID-19.

This clone has a single count. CDR3 nucleotides: TGTGCAGTCTCCGGGGACAACAATTCACCCCTCCACTTT. It yields the protein CAVSGDNNSPLHF. The chain uses TRBV7-9 and TRBJ1-6; a weak D match, TRBD1 (6 bases). CDR1 is SEHNR and CDR2 is FQNEAQ in the germline V gene (reference sequence). The CDR3 totals 13 residues.

This clone was counted only a few times. The rearrangement joins TRBV6-5 to TRBJ2-2; the D gene is possibly TRBD1 (5 bases). The length of the CDR3 is 15 residues. Germline loops: CDR1 MNHEY, CDR2 SVGAGI. V dropped 4 bases and J dropped 4 bases, with 13 bases sitting between them. The CDR3 region has the DNA TGTGCCAGCAGTTTTCAGGGTTACGGCACCGGGGAGCTGTTTTTT. It encodes CASSFQGYGTGELFF.

Written as DNA, the CDR3 is TGTGCCAGCAGCGGAGTAGCGGTAGAATACAATGAGCAGTTCTTC. Amino acid sequence: CASSGVAVEYNEQFF. The chain uses TRBV9 and TRBJ2-1, with D perhaps matching TRBD2 (6 bases). CDR1 and CDR2 (germline): SGDLS, YYNGEE. Between the trimmed V and J ends, which lost 3 bases and 4 bases, there was a span of 14 bases. The CDR3 is 15 residues long.

The chain carries TRBV7-9 and TRBJ1-1; 7 nucleotides match TRBD1. CDR1 and CDR2 (germline): SEHNR, FQNEAQ (reference sequence). V lost 0 bases and J lost 4; bases outside the gene matches: 5. CDR3 length equals 15 residues. CDR3 nucleotide sequence: TGTGCCAGCAGCTTAGCAGGGGGCCTAGGCACTGAAGCTTTCTTT. Amino acid sequence: CASSLAGGLGTEAFF.

V usage is TRBV29-1 and J usage is TRBJ1-2; 11 bases map to TRBD1. This CDR3 region has 15 residues. CDR1 and CDR2 from the germline V gene are SQVTM and ANQGSEA. The V segment lost 4 bases and the J segment 7 bases; nucleotides outside the gene matches: 11. CDR3 sequence reads: CSVGGGQGARGGYTF. The CDR3 nucleotides read TGCAGCGTTGGGGGTGGACAGGGGGCGCGTGGTGGCTACACCTTC. Using reference TRBV29-1 and TRBJ1-2 for the parts outside the CDR3, the full variable domain is SAVISQKPSRDICQRGTSLTIQCQVDSQVTMMFWYRQQPGQSLTLIATANQGSEATYESGFVIDKFPISRPNLTFSTLTVSNMSPEDSSIYLCSVGGGQGARGGYTFGSGTRLTVV.

The chain recombines TRBV7-9 with TRBJ1-2; D remains unclear. V was pared by 5 bases and J by 7 bases, with 11 bases between. The CDR3 has 12 amino acids. Germline CDR1 is SEHNR and CDR2 is FQNEAQ (reference sequence). The CDR3 sequence: CASSPNSGGYTF. The CDR3 DNA reads TGTGCCAGCAGCCCAAACTCGGGTGGCTACACCTTC.

The genes are TRBV20-1 and TRBJ1-5; TRBD1 matches 7 bases. The germline gives CDR1 DFQATT, CDR2 SNEGSKA (reference sequence). V gave up 3 bases and J gave up 2 bases; unmatched junction bases: 1. The CDR3 is 13 residues long. CDR3 region: CSASQGGNQPQHF. The CDR3 region has the DNA TGCAGTGCTAGTCAGGGGGGCAATCAGCCCCAGCATTTT.

The rearrangement links TRBV3-1 (or the pseudogene TRBV3-2) to TRBJ2-1; weak D call: TRBD2 (5 bases). The CDR3 runs 13 residues. V dropped 8 bases and J dropped 3 bases, with 11 bases sitting between them. Looked up from germline, CDR1 is LGHDT and CDR2 is YNNKEL (reference sequence). CDR3 residues: CASSGTFYNEQFF. In DNA, the CDR3 is TGTGCCAGCTCGGGAACTTTCTACAATGAGCAGTTCTTC.

This CDR3 reads CASSSRLAGDYNEQFF. The CDR3, as DNA: TGTGCCAGCAGCTCTCGGCTAGCGGGAGACTACAATGAGCAGTTCTTC. The V call is TRBV11-2, the J call TRBJ2-1; 10 positions match TRBD2. The CDR3 loop spans 16 amino acids. CDR1 and CDR2 (germline): SGHAT, FQNNGV. The V segment lost 4 bases and the J segment 3 bases; nucleotides outside the gene matches: 6.

This chain connects TRBV2 to TRBJ2-5; D may be TRBD2 (6 bases). Trimming took off 4 bases at V and 4 bases at J, with 16 bases between the two ends. The CDR3 is made up of 15 amino acids. The germline gives CDR1 SNHLY, CDR2 FYNNEI. CDR3 bases: TGTGCCAGCAGTGCCGTTCTGGCGGGACCAGAGACCCAGTACTTC. Translated: CASSAVLAGPETQYF.

The chain carries TRBV12-3 or TRBV12-4 and TRBJ2-5; D gene ambiguous. This CDR3 comprises 13 residues. V was cut by 2 bases and J by 0 bases, with 4 bases left in between. The DNA for the CDR3 is TGTGCCAGCAGTTTATCAGACCAAGAGACCCAGTACTTC. Protein product: CASSLSDQETQYF.

The chain couples TRBV18 to TRBJ2-2; maybe TRBD1 (5 bases). V dropped 2 bases and J dropped 1 base, with 8 bases sitting between them. Germline V gives CDR1 KGHSH, CDR2 LQKENI. The CDR3 is made up of 15 amino acids. The DNA for the CDR3 is TGTGCCAGCTCACCAAACGACAGGAACACCGGGGAGCTGTTTTTT. This codes for CASSPNDRNTGELFF.

The chain links TRBV19 to TRBJ1-1, with TRBD1 as a possible D gene (6 bases). Per the germline V gene, CDR1 is LNHDA and CDR2 is SQIVND (reference sequence). The CDR3 loop spans 15 amino acids. Trimming removed 8 bases from V and 0 bases from J, with 16 bases in between. CDR3 sequence reads: CASHRAVSLNTEAFF. The DNA of the CDR3 is TGTGCCAGTCACAGGGCGGTTTCACTGAACACTGAAGCTTTCTTT.

The J gene is TRBJ2-1, the V gene TRBV11-3; no firm D call. Trimming shortened V by 3 bases and J by 0 bases, and 9 bases separated the two germline ends. Germline values: CDR1 SGHNT, CDR2 YENEEA. There are 15 residues in the CDR3. CDR3 protein: CASSLRPSSYNEQFF. CDR3 DNA: TGTGCCAGCAGCTTGAGACCTAGCTCCTACAATGAGCAGTTCTTC. Together with reference TRBV11-3 and TRBJ2-1, the CDR3 gives the full variable domain: EAGVVQSPRYKIIEKKQPVAFWCNPISGHNTLYWYLQNLGQGPELLIRYENEEAVDDSQLPKDRFSAERLKGVDSTLKIQPAELGDSAVYLCASSLRPSSYNEQFFGPGTRLTVL.

This clone was counted a single time. The DNA of the CDR3 is TGTGCCAGCAGTCTCACTTCCGGGGAGCTGTTTTTT. This sequence encodes CASSLTSGELFF. The chain has TRBV12-3 or TRBV12-4 and TRBJ2-2; D call uncertain. Trimming cost V 5 bases and J 6 bases, with 7 bases left between them. The CDR3 totals 12 residues.

This sequence joins TRBV5-5 and TRBJ1-5; D is perhaps TRBD1 (5 bases). The length of the CDR3 is 18 residues. Trimming pared 3 bases from V and 0 bases from J, leaving 19 bases between. Looked up from germline, CDR1 is SGHKS and CDR2 is YYEKEE (reference sequence). CDR3 residues: CASSSSPGGLRSNQPQHF. The DNA of the CDR3 is TGTGCCAGCAGCTCGTCTCCGGGGGGACTACGTAGCAATCAGCCCCAGCATTTT.

The V gene is TRBV19, the J gene TRBJ2-3; 9 positions match TRBD1. The germline CDR1 and CDR2 sequences are LNHDA and SQIVND (reference sequence). Trimming at V came to 7 bases and at J to 2 bases, leaving 22 bases not matched to a gene. The CDR3 runs to 20 residues. The CDR3 DNA follows: TGTGCCAGTAATGCCCGCACCCCGCAAGGCTGGGACAGGGCCACAGATACGCAGTATTTT. Its protein is CASNARTPQGWDRATDTQYF.

The V and J genes are TRBV10-2 and TRBJ2-2; 7 bases match TRBD1. The germline V gene encodes CDR1 WSHSY and CDR2 SAAADI. With V trimmed by 3 bases and J by 3 bases, 4 bases remained unmatched. This CDR3 comprises 15 residues. CDR3 residues: CASSEAGGYTGELFF. DNA of the CDR3: TGCGCCAGCAGTGAAGCAGGGGGATACACCGGGGAGCTGTTTTTT.

Points on this clone: The same CDR3 also results from other DNA sequences found in this sample. The chain combines TRBV5-1 with TRBJ1-1; D ambiguous. Trimming stripped 0 bases from V and 1 base from J, with 7 bases between. Germline lookup yields CDR1 SGHRS and CDR2 YFSETQ. The CDR3 consists of 14 residues. CDR3 protein: CASSLGPGNTEAFF. CDR3 in DNA: TGCGCCAGCAGCTTGGGCCCAGGGAACACTGAAGCTTTCTTT. The full variable domain, its missing parts supplied by reference TRBV5-1 and TRBJ1-1, is KAGVTQTPRYLIKTRGQQVTLSCSPISGHRSVSWYQQTPGQGLQFLFEYFSETQRNKGNFPGRFSGRQFSNSRSEMNVSTLELGDSALYLCASSLGPGNTEAFFGQGTRLTVV.

The chain combines TRBV2 with TRBJ2-7; 8 bases fit TRBD2. CDR1 is SNHLY and CDR2 is FYNNEI in the germline V gene. The V gene end was trimmed by 3 bases and the J gene end by 4 bases; junction bases not matched to a gene: 14. The CDR3 is 17 amino acids. CDR3 loop: CASSDSGLSGKPYEQYF. CDR3 nucleotides: TGTGCCAGCAGTGATAGCGGACTTAGCGGGAAACCTTACGAGCAGTACTTC. The whole variable domain, filled in from reference TRBV2 and TRBJ2-7, reads EPEVTQTPSHQVTQMGQEVILRCVPISNHLYFYWYRQILGQKVEFLVSFYNNEISEKSEIFDDQFSVERPDGSNFTLKIRSTKLEDSAMYFCASSDSGLSGKPYEQYFGPGTRLTVT.

The gene calls are TRBV12-3 or TRBV12-4 and TRBJ2-5, with D maybe TRBD2 (5 bases). V was cut by 2 bases and J by 4 bases, with 8 bases left in between. There are 13 residues in the CDR3. The CDR3 DNA sequence: TGTGCCAGCAGTTTACTGGCGGGAGAGACCCAGTACTTC. This gives the protein CASSLLAGETQYF.

DNA of the CDR3: TGTGCCAGCAGCCTGACAGGGGGCCAGCCCCAGCATTTT. Translated, it gives CASSLTGGQPQHF. V and J are TRBV3-1 (or the pseudogene TRBV3-2) and TRBJ1-5, with TRBD1 identical over 10 bases. The CDR3 extends over 13 amino acids. V lost 4 bases and J lost 7; bases outside the gene matches: 1. Germline V gives CDR1 LGHDT, CDR2 YNNKEL (reference sequence).

The chain is built from TRBV10-1 and TRBJ2-2; 10 nucleotides line up with TRBD2. Germline values: CDR1 WNHNN, CDR2 SYGVQD (reference sequence). V lost 5 bases to trimming and J lost 4 bases; unmatched junction nucleotides: 10. There are 17 residues in the CDR3. DNA for the CDR3: TGCGCCAGCAGTAGAGCGGGAGGGGGCCCGGGCACCGGGGAGCTGTTTTTT. It encodes CASSRAGGGPGTGELFF.

The chain couples TRBV6-2 or TRBV6-3 to TRBJ2-2, with TRBD2 identical over 8 bases. J lost 0 bases, V lost 0 bases, and 3 bases had no gene match. This CDR3 contains 17 residues. From germline, CDR1 is MNHEY and CDR2 SVGEGT. The CDR3 DNA is TGTGCCAGCAGTTACTCTCCGGGACTAGCGAACACCGGGGAGCTGTTTTTT. It yields the protein CASSYSPGLANTGELFF.

The chain has TRBV4-1 and TRBJ2-2; tentatively, D is TRBD1 (6 bases). Germline V gene sequence: CDR1 MGHRA, CDR2 YSYEKL. The CDR3 is 14 residues long. Trimming took 4 bases from V and 4 from J, leaving 10 bases between them. CDR3 in amino acids: CASSRGQFTGELFF. The CDR3 coding sequence is TGCGCCAGCAGCCGTGGACAGTTCACCGGGGAGCTGTTTTTT.

The rearrangement links TRBV6-6 to TRBJ2-7, with D possibly matching TRBD2 (7 bases). Per germline, CDR1 MNHNY and CDR2 SVGAGI (reference sequence). The CDR3 spans 14 residues. Trimming stripped 6 bases from V and 3 bases from J, with 15 bases between. The CDR3 nucleotides are TGTGCCAGCAGCCCCGGACTAGGGGGCTACGAGCAGTACTTC. Encoded protein: CASSPGLGGYEQYF.

The chain links TRBV6-5 to TRBJ1-3; the D is unclear. The CDR3 runs to 16 residues. V lost 0 bases and J lost 8, with 17 bases in between. The V gene's germline CDR1 is MNHEY and CDR2 SVGAGI. Written as DNA, the CDR3 is TGTGCCAGCAGTTACTCGACGCCGGGGTGGGCGGACACCATATATTTT. Amino acid sequence: CASSYSTPGWADTIYF.

The genes are TRBV21-1 and TRBJ2-7; the D call of TRBD1 is as the table states it, not checked on the DNA. TRBV21-1 is assigned pseudogene status. The CDR3 has 15 residues. The CDR3 DNA follows: TGTGCCAGCAGCCTGGACAGGGCGGAAGGCTACGAGCAGTACGTC. Translation: CASSLDRAEGYEQYV.

This clone was observed a few times. V and J are TRBV10-3 and TRBJ1-5; D is unclear. The V end was cut by 0 bases, the J end by 4 bases, with 4 bases between. Germline values: CDR1 ENHRY, CDR2 SYGVKD. The CDR3 runs 13 residues. CDR3 amino acids: CAISESPNQPQHF. The CDR3, as DNA: TGTGCCATCAGTGAGTCTCCGAATCAGCCCCAGCATTTT.